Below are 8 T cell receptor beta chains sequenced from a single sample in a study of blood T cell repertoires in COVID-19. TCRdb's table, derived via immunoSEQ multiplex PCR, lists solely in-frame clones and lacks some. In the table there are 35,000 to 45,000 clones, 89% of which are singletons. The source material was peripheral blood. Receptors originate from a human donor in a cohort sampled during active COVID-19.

This chain's CDR3 is CASSPGLAGGTYEQYF. The DNA for the CDR3 is TGTGCCAGCAGCCCGGGACTAGCGGGGGGGACCTACGAGCAGTACTTC. The J gene is TRBJ2-7, the V gene TRBV5-6; 16 bases are a match to TRBD2. CDR1 and CDR2 from the germline V gene are SGHDT and YYEEEE. The J segment lost 2 bases and the V segment lost 4 bases, leaving 3 bases of the junction unmatched. This CDR3 is 16 amino acids long.

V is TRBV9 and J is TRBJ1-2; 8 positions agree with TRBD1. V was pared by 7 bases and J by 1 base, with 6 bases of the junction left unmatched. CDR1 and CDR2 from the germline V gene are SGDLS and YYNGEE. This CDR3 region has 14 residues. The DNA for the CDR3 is TGTGCCAGCGGGGGACAGGCACTTAACTATGGCTACACCTTC. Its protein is CASGGQALNYGYTF.

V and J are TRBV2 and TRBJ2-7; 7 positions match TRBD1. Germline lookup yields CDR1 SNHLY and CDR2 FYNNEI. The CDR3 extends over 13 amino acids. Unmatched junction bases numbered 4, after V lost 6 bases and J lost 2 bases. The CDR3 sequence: CASSVGTAYEQYF. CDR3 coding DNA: TGTGCCAGCAGCGTTGGGACAGCCTACGAGCAGTACTTC.

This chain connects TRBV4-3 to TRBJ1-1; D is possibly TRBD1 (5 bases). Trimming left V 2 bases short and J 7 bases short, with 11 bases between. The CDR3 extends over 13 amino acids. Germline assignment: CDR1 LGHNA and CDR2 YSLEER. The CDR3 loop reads CASSQRGIGEAFF. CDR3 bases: TGCGCCAGCAGCCAAAGGGGTATCGGTGAAGCTTTCTTT.

CDR3 region: CSVESSGGADTQYF. The CDR3 coding sequence is TGCAGCGTTGAATCTAGCGGGGGAGCAGATACGCAGTATTTT. The chain employs TRBV29-1 and TRBJ2-3, with 10 bases aligning to TRBD2. Trimming removed 2 bases from V and 4 bases from J; junction bases left unmatched: 3. CDR1 is SQVTM, CDR2 ANQGSEA, per germline. The length of the CDR3 is 14 residues.

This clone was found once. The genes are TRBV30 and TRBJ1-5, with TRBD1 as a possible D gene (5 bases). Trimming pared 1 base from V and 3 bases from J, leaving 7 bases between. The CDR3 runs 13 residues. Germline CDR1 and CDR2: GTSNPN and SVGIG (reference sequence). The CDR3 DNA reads TGTGCCTGGAGTGCAGGGTTCAATCAGCCCCAGCATTTT. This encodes CAWSAGFNQPQHF.

CDR3 coding DNA: TGCGCCAGCAGCTTGGCAGCTCCCGGGGGGGAAAAACTGTTTTTT. It encodes CASSLAAPGGEKLFF. The chain is built from TRBV5-1 and TRBJ1-4; tentatively, D is TRBD1 (5 bases). Looked up from germline, CDR1 is SGHRS and CDR2 is YFSETQ. This CDR3 is 15 amino acids long. Trimming shortened V by 0 bases and J by 8 bases, and 14 bases separated the two germline ends. The variable domain in full, with the rest retrieved from reference TRBV5-1 and TRBJ1-4, is KAGVTQTPRYLIKTRGQQVTLSCSPISGHRSVSWYQQTPGQGLQFLFEYFSETQRNKGNFPGRFSGRQFSNSRSEMNVSTLELGDSALYLCASSLAAPGGEKLFFGSGTQLSVL.

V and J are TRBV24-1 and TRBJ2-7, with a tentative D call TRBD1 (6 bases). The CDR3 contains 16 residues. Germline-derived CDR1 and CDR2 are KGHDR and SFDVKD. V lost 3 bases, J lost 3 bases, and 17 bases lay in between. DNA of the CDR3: TGTGCCACCAGTGATCTCCAGGGGCCTCCCTTCTACGAGCAGTACTTC. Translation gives CATSDLQGPPFYEQYF.